The clone carrying this T cell receptor (beta chain) appeared many times. What it recognizes is unknown. Alongside a J-beta primer mix, a sample-barcoded 5' primer served in a second PCR lasting 7 to 11 cycles. Each cDNA molecule, via a template-switch adaptor with 12 random nucleotides, was tagged. Each CDR3 protein is one row after TCRdb ran MiXCR on the 5' RACE reads. The data show 500,000 to 700,000 distinct CDR3 sequences, approximately 30% seen once. The data stem from a study of blood T cells in healthy people across ages. Notes on the study in general: Higher diversity, along with more naive CD4+ cells, distinguished long-lived donors from aged donors.

Every sample yielded at least 6.5 million isolated PBMCs. The CDR3 extends over 12 amino acids. V lost 3 bases, J lost 7 bases, and 13 bases lay in between. From germline, CDR1 is DFQATT and CDR2 SNEGSKA (reference sequence). The sample comprised blood. V and J are TRBV20-1 and TRBJ2-7; D perhaps matches TRBD2 (6 bases). The TCR sequence derives from a woman aged 80 or over in good health. In nucleotides, the CDR3 is TGCAGTGCTAGCCACTCCCGGGGGGAGCAGTACTTC. Translating it yields CSASHSRGEQYF.